This T cell receptor (beta chain) originates from a study of T cells in Graves' hyperthyroidism and ophthalmopathy. Study background: Staff took peripheral blood when the initial diagnosis was made, before any treatment began.

Germline V gives CDR1 SGHRS, CDR2 YFSETQ. The CDR3 covers 14 residues. V lost 0 bases, J lost 4 bases, and 10 bases lay in between. Template material for amplifying TCR beta CDR3 regions consisted of RNA transcripts. First-round RT-PCR targeting the TCR CDR3 was performed with the HTBI primer set. TCRdb fed the multiplex PCR reads into MiXCR, producing one record per CDR3 protein. The repertoire holds hundreds of thousands of distinct CDR3 sequences, with approximately 14% as singletons. The study, taken as a whole, reports: A model using 13 V-J features told ophthalmopathy apart from stable hyperthyroidism.

This clonotype was found many times. Its target is unknown. Hyperthyroidism of Graves' type that showed no ophthalmopathy progression within 18 months was stable. This clonotype was obtained from a woman between 18 and 29 years old with Graves' hyperthyroidism. V and J are TRBV5-1 and TRBJ1-2; D remains ambiguous. The sample comprised blood. CDR3 nucleotides: TGCGCCAGCAGCTTGGGAAACAGAGCCTATGGCTACACCTTC. Translation: CASSLGNRAYGYTF. Using reference TRBV5-1 and TRBJ1-2 for the parts outside the CDR3, the full variable domain is KAGVTQTPRYLIKTRGQQVTLSCSPISGHRSVSWYQQTPGQGLQFLFEYFSETQRNKGNFPGRFSGRQFSNSRSEMNVSTLELGDSALYLCASSLGNRAYGYTFGSGTRLTVV.